The T cell receptor beta chain described here comes from a study of blood T cells in healthy people across ages. The use of a sample-barcoded 5' primer and a J-beta primer mix characterized a second PCR of roughly 7 to 11 cycles. At least 2.5 million CDR3-containing paired-end reads were obtained per sample. TCRdb re-called the 5' RACE reads with MiXCR, one entry per CDR3 protein. The data contain about 1.8 million distinct CDR3 sequences, about 50% of them singletons. This clonotype was observed a handful of times. Antigen specificity is unknown. Donation came from healthy Caucasian individuals in Russia who were aged roughly 6 to 95. Study outcomes and limitations: TCR beta diversity, measured per million T cells, fell in a roughly linear way with age. PBMCs left unsorted prevented a conclusive naive versus antigen-experienced comparison.

Germline-derived CDR1 and CDR2 are DFQATT and SNEGSKA (reference sequence). Trimming took 0 bases from V and 2 from J; bases not matched to a gene: 1. The CDR3 runs 15 residues. This TCR was recovered from a woman aged 40 to 49 in good health. This chain joins TRBV20-1 and TRBJ2-7; 13 nucleotides match TRBD2. The sequenced material came from blood. The DNA of the CDR3 is TGCAGTGCTAGAGATACTAGCGGGGGGGCCTACGAGCAGTACTTC. It specifies CSARDTSGGAYEQYF.